These 7 T cell receptor beta chains originate from one sample sequenced in a study of T cell responses to AZD1222 COVID-19 vaccine. Data came from immunoSEQ multiplex PCR; TCRdb stores just in-frame clones and leaves some out. The sample's table shows under 150,000 clones. Sequenced input: peripheral blood. Receptor source: an adult in good health.

The rearrangement joins TRBV3-1 (or the pseudogene TRBV3-2) to TRBJ1-1, with D unresolved. The CDR3 is 15 residues long. V gave up 1 base and J gave up 0 bases, with 9 bases separating them. Per germline, CDR1 LGHDT and CDR2 YNNKEL (reference sequence). The CDR3 protein is CASSQAWGMNTEAFF. As DNA, the CDR3 is TGTGCCAGCAGCCAAGCGTGGGGAATGAACACTGAAGCTTTCTTT.

The chain couples TRBV6-5 to TRBJ1-2; D may be TRBD1 (6 bases). V was clipped by 2 bases and J by 8 bases, with 9 bases between them. Germline values: CDR1 MNHEY, CDR2 SVGAGI. The CDR3 has 12 residues. CDR3 nucleotide sequence: TGTGCCAGCAGTTACAGGGGGATAGGCTACACCTTC. Translating gives CASSYRGIGYTF.

Written as DNA, the CDR3 is TGTGCCAGCAGTCTACACGGGACAGGGGAGAGGGGCTACACCTTC. This gives the protein CASSLHGTGERGYTF. The rearrangement uses TRBV6-2 or TRBV6-3 and TRBJ1-2, with 10 bases identical to TRBD1. This CDR3 has 15 residues. J was trimmed by 8 bases and V by 5 bases; bases with no gene match: 11. CDR1 is MNHEY and CDR2 is SVGEGT in the germline V gene.

This rearrangement joins TRBV5-1 to TRBJ2-3; a possible D gene is TRBD2 (6 bases). CDR1 is SGHRS and CDR2 is YFSETQ in the germline V gene. Trimming took off 1 base at V and 0 bases at J, with 12 bases between the two ends. This CDR3 is built from 16 residues. The CDR3 is CASSLTRLGSTDTQYF. CDR3 sequence (DNA): TGCGCCAGCAGCTTGACCCGACTAGGGAGCACAGATACGCAGTATTTT.

The chain employs TRBV12-3 or TRBV12-4 and TRBJ2-7, with a weak D call TRBD1 (5 bases). The CDR3 consists of 13 residues. V lost 2 bases and J 3 bases, leaving 8 bases between the germline ends. The CDR3 nucleotides are TGTGCCAGCAGTTTACTGGGGCACTACGAGCAGTACTTC. Amino acids: CASSLLGHYEQYF.

This rearrangement joins TRBV29-1 to TRBJ1-1, with no clear D. The CDR3 contains 12 residues. CDR1 is SQVTM and CDR2 is ANQGSEA in the germline V gene. Trimming cost V 5 bases and J 2 bases, with 9 bases left between them. The CDR3 nucleotides are TGCAGCGTTCAGGAGGGAAACACTGAAGCTTTCTTT. Its protein is CSVQEGNTEAFF.

The rearrangement links TRBV25-1 to TRBJ1-2, with 8 positions matching TRBD1. The trim removed 1 base at V and 4 bases at J, leaving 8 bases unmatched. Germline V CDR1 and CDR2: MGHDK, SYGVNS. The CDR3 extends over 16 amino acids. This chain's CDR3 is CASSELATGAVYGYTF. CDR3 in DNA: TGTGCCAGCAGTGAATTGGCGACAGGGGCGGTCTATGGCTACACCTTC.